Listed below are T cell receptor beta chains from one sample, sequenced in a study of Ad26.COV2.S vaccination and SARS-CoV-2 variants. The protocol was immunoSEQ multiplex PCR, while the TCRdb copy is restricted to in-frame clones and leaves out a portion. The sample contains some 400,000 clones, over 75% of which appear only once. This material consisted of peripheral blood, taken in a trial of Ad26.COV2.S vaccine versus placebo. The receptor set was obtained from a person between 18 and 60 years old who received the Ad26.COV2.S COVID-19 vaccine or a placebo. Both conserved end residues are part of each CDR3. The D gene is left open where the match is weak. Some rows have no size entry. The others give once, few or many, or a class for an expanded clone.

V gene: TRBV3-1/TRBV3-2; J gene: TRBJ1-1; clone size: .; D gene: .; CDR3 DNA: TGTGCCAGCAGCCATGGAGGCCGGGACACTGAAGCTTTCTTT; CDR3 protein: CASSHGGRDTEAFF
V gene: TRBV28; J gene: TRBJ1-5; clone size: .; D gene: TRBD1; CDR3 DNA: TGTGCCAGCAGTTTGGTCCCTCCCGGGACAGGCAATCAGCCCCAGCATTTT; CDR3 protein: CASSLVPPGTGNQPQHF
V gene: TRBV15; J gene: TRBJ1-4; clone size: .; D gene: .; CDR3 DNA: TGTGCCACCAGCGGGGGTGGCGGTGAAAAACTGTTTTTT; CDR3 protein: CATSGGGGEKLFF
V gene: TRBV5-1; J gene: TRBJ2-5; clone size: .; D gene: .; CDR3 DNA: TGCGCCAGCAGCCACTCCTTTAGCGTACAAGAGACCCAGTACTTC; CDR3 protein: CASSHSFSVQETQYF
V gene: TRBV5-1; J gene: TRBJ2-3; clone size: few; D gene: .; CDR3 DNA: TGCGCCAGCAGCTTCCAGGGTAACACAGATACGCAGTATTTT; CDR3 protein: CASSFQGNTDTQYF
V gene: TRBV6-5; J gene: TRBJ1-1; clone size: .; D gene: .; CDR3 DNA: TGTGCCAGCATCCCAGGAATAGGCACTGAAGCTTTCTTT; CDR3 protein: CASIPGIGTEAFF
V gene: TRBV7-8; J gene: TRBJ2-7; clone size: .; D gene: .; CDR3 DNA: TGTGCCAGCAGCCCCGGGTCAACCCCGAGCTCCTACGAGCAGTACTTC; CDR3 protein: CASSPGSTPSSYEQYF
V gene: TRBV6-6; J gene: TRBJ1-1; clone size: .; D gene: .; CDR3 DNA: TGTGCCAGCAGTTACTCCCAGGTAATTAACCCTGAAGCTTTCTTT; CDR3 protein: CASSYSQVINPEAFF
V gene: TRBV28; J gene: TRBJ2-3; clone size: .; D gene: TRBD1; CDR3 DNA: TGTGCCAGCAGTCTTGGACAGGGGATTCTGCAGACTTCAGATACGCAGTATTTT; CDR3 protein: CASSLGQGILQTSDTQYF
V gene: TRBV5-1; J gene: TRBJ2-7; clone size: .; D gene: .; CDR3 DNA: TGCGCCAGCAGCGACGATAGCGGAATTTACGAGCAGTACTTC; CDR3 protein: CASSDDSGIYEQYF
V gene: TRBV28; J gene: TRBJ2-5; clone size: .; D gene: .; CDR3 DNA: TGTGCCAGCAGTTCGACCAACCAAGAGACCCAGTACTTC; CDR3 protein: CASSSTNQETQYF
V gene: TRBV28; J gene: TRBJ1-1; clone size: .; D gene: .; CDR3 DNA: TGTGCCGTTATTGGGGGGCTCACTGAAGCTTTCTTT; CDR3 protein: CAVIGGLTEAFF
V gene: TRBV9; J gene: TRBJ2-7; clone size: .; D gene: .; CDR3 DNA: TGTGCCAGCAGCGTAGGCACAGCGGGCTACGAGCAGTACTTC; CDR3 protein: CASSVGTAGYEQYF
V gene: TRBV2; J gene: TRBJ2-7; clone size: .; D gene: .; CDR3 DNA: TGTGCCAGCAGTGATCGGCAGAGCTCCTACGAGCAGTACTTC; CDR3 protein: CASSDRQSSYEQYF
V gene: TRBV5-4; J gene: TRBJ1-5; clone size: .; D gene: .; CDR3 DNA: TGTGCCAGCAGCTTGGCCGGGGGAGGCAGACCCAATCAGCCCCAGCATTTT; CDR3 protein: CASSLAGGGRPNQPQHF
V gene: TRBV3-1/TRBV3-2; J gene: TRBJ1-1; clone size: .; D gene: .; CDR3 DNA: TGTGCCAGCAGCCCCGGGGGCTTCGGTACTGAAGCTTTCTTT; CDR3 protein: CASSPGGFGTEAFF
V gene: TRBV27; J gene: TRBJ2-5; clone size: .; D gene: .; CDR3 DNA: TGTGCCAGCAGTTTAGGTAGCGGACTCAGGACCCAGTACTTC; CDR3 protein: CASSLGSGLRTQYF
V gene: TRBV7-9; J gene: TRBJ2-1; clone size: few; D gene: .; CDR3 DNA: TGTGCCAGCAGCCGAACCGGGATCGAGCAGTTCTTC; CDR3 protein: CASSRTGIEQFF
V gene: TRBV27; J gene: TRBJ2-3; clone size: .; D gene: .; CDR3 DNA: TGTGCCAGCAGCCGAGAACATGCCCCGCTAGTCAGCACAGATACGCAGTATTTT; CDR3 protein: CASSREHAPLVSTDTQYF
V gene: TRBV20-1; J gene: TRBJ2-7; clone size: .; D gene: TRBD2; CDR3 DNA: TGCAGTGCTAGTGGGGGGACTAGCGGGGCCTACGAGCAGTACTTC; CDR3 protein: CSASGGTSGAYEQYF
V gene: TRBV9; J gene: TRBJ2-3; clone size: .; D gene: TRBD2; CDR3 DNA: TGTGCCAGCAGCGTAGCGGGTGCTAGCGGGAGGTCTACAGTCACAGATACGCAGTATTTT; CDR3 protein: CASSVAGASGRSTVTDTQYF
V gene: TRBV20-1; J gene: TRBJ2-7; clone size: .; D gene: TRBD2; CDR3 DNA: TGCAGTGCTAGTACTGGGACTAGCGGGAGTCCCACTTCCTACGAGCAGTACTTC; CDR3 protein: CSASTGTSGSPTSYEQYF